This T cell receptor beta chain was recorded in a study of blood T cells in healthy people across ages. This clonotype was seen a few times. Antigen: not known. A second roughly 6 to 11 cycle PCR used barcoded and J-beta primers. TCRdb reprocessed the 5' RACE reads via MiXCR and lists one record per CDR3 protein. The table includes 800,000 to 950,000 distinct CDR3 sequences, around 29% detected once. General study findings and limits: TCR beta diversity, measured per million T cells, fell in a roughly linear way with age.

The people who gave samples were healthy Caucasians from Russia, aged about 6 to 100. The CDR3 runs 15 residues. Germline lookup yields CDR1 MNHEY and CDR2 SMNVEV (reference sequence). Trimming cost V 3 bases and J 6 bases; bases outside gene matches: 8. A further study also used this sample, focusing on T cells of mothers and their children.

This rearrangement joins TRBV27 to TRBJ2-7; TRBD1 matches 10 bases. Sequenced: blood. This receptor was identified in a woman aged 40-49 years in good health. The CDR3 is CASSFGTGVRGEQYF. The CDR3 DNA sequence: TGTGCCAGCAGTTTCGGGACAGGGGTCAGAGGCGAGCAGTACTTC.